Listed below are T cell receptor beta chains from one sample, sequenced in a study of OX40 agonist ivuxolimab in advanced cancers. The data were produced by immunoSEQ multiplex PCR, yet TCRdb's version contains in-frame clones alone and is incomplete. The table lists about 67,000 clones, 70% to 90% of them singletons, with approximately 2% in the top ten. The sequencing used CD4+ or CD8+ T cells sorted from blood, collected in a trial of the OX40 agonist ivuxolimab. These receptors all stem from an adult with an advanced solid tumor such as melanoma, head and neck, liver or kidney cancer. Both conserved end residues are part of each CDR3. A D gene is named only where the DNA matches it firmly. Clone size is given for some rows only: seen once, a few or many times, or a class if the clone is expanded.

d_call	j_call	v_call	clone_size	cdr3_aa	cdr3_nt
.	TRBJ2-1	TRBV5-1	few	CASSFNRGGEQFF	TGCGCCAGCAGCTTCAACAGGGGGGGTGAGCAGTTCTTC
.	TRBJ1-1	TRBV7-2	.	CASTKDSSWGEAFF	TGTGCCAGCACCAAGGACAGTAGTTGGGGTGAAGCTTTCTTT
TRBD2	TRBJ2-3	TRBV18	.	CASSPSGGAADTQYF	TGTGCCAGCTCCCCTAGCGGGGGGGCTGCAGATACGCAGTATTTT
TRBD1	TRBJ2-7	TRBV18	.	CASSLGQNSYEQYF	TGTGCCAGCTCGCTGGGACAGAACTCCTACGAGCAGTACTTC
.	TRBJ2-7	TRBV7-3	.	CASSLDRGYEQYF	TGTGCCAGCAGCTTAGACCGCGGTTACGAGCAGTACTTC
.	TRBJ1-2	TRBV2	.	CASNGGGGWDNYGYTF	TGTGCCAGCAACGGGGGGGGCGGATGGGATAACTATGGCTACACCTTC
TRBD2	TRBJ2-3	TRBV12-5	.	CASASGGGNTDTQYF	TGTGCTAGTGCCTCGGGGGGGGGCAATACAGATACGCAGTATTTT
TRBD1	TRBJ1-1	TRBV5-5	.	CASSSNRGTTEAFF	TGTGCCAGCAGCTCGAACAGGGGGACCACTGAAGCTTTCTTT
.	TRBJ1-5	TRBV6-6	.	CASSYELYQPQHF	TGTGCCAGCAGTTACGAGCTCTATCAGCCCCAGCATTTT
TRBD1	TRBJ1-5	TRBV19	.	CASSIQGAGNQPQHF	TGTGCCAGTAGTATTCAGGGGGCAGGGAATCAGCCCCAGCATTTT
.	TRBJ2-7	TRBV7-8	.	CASSLVGTHEQYF	TGTGCCAGCAGCTTAGTGGGTACCCACGAGCAGTACTTC
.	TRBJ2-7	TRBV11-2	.	CASSSSLASYEQYF	TGTGCCAGCAGCTCGTCCCTCGCCTCCTACGAGCAGTACTTC
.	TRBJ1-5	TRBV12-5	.	CASAKDSNQPQHF	TGTGCTAGTGCCAAGGACAGCAATCAGCCCCAGCATTTT
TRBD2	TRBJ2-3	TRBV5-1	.	CASSLAGGSDTQYF	TGCGCCAGCAGCTTGGCGGGGGGGTCAGATACGCAGTATTTT
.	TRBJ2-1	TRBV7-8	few	CASTSGDEQFF	TGTGCCAGCACATCTGGCGATGAGCAGTTCTTC
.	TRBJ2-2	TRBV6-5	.	CASSYSAGPPPGELFF	TGTGCCAGCAGTTACTCAGCGGGTCCCCCTCCCGGGGAGCTGTTTTTT